The 13 T cell receptor beta chains given below trace back to one sample, sequenced in a study of shared clonotypes between healthy human individuals. The method was immunoSEQ multiplex PCR; TCRdb's version includes in-frame clones alone and lacks a portion of them. Among around 2,100,000 clones listed, approximately 94% were seen once. Naive CD8 populations comprised CD45RO-negative cells positively selected for CCR7, excluding terminally differentiated effector memory CD45RA+ cells. The sample was naive CD8+ T cells sorted from blood. The receptors derive from a young man in good health.

V and J are TRBV11-2 and TRBJ2-3; 15 bases fit TRBD2. Germline V lookup: CDR1 SGHAT, CDR2 FQNNGV. The CDR3 totals 18 residues. With V trimmed by 5 bases and J by 6 bases, 12 bases remained unmatched. CDR3 in amino acids: CASSPRTSGGGVRDTQYF. In nucleotides, the CDR3 is TGTGCCAGCAGCCCACGGACTAGCGGGGGGGGTGTTCGGGATACGCAGTATTTT.

The chain carries TRBV28 and TRBJ2-3; 13 positions agree with TRBD2. The junction had 5 bases not matched to a gene; V was cut back by 5 bases and J by 6 bases. The CDR3 is 15 residues long. Germline V lookup: CDR1 MDHEN, CDR2 SYDVKM. The CDR3 DNA follows: TGTGCCAGCAGTACACTAGCGGGGGGGACGGATACGCAGTATTTT. Amino acids: CASSTLAGGTDTQYF. The full variable domain, rest sourced from reference TRBV28 and TRBJ2-3, is DVKVTQSSRYLVKRTGEKVFLECVQDMDHENMFWYRQDPGLGLRLIYFSYDVKMKEKGDIPEGYSVSREKKERFSLILESASTNQTSMYLCASSTLAGGTDTQYFGPGTRLTVL.

The genes are TRBV4-3 and TRBJ2-7; D is unresolved. The CDR3 is made up of 16 amino acids. The germline CDR1 and CDR2 sequences are LGHNA and YSLEER. The V gene lost 0 bases and the J gene lost 4 bases, with 16 bases spanning the gap. CDR3 loop: CASSQENLMGRYEQYF. The CDR3 DNA is TGCGCCAGCAGCCAAGAGAACCTGATGGGTCGGTACGAGCAGTACTTC.

V usage is TRBV4-2 and J usage is TRBJ1-5; D unclear. The germline V gene has CDR1 LGHNA and CDR2 YNFKEQ. Deletions cut 0 bases from V and 7 bases from J, with 13 bases between. This CDR3 is built from 15 residues. CDR3 amino acids: CASSQDRRVDQPQHF. CDR3 coding DNA: TGTGCCAGCAGCCAAGATAGAAGGGTGGACCAGCCCCAGCATTTT.

The chain recombines TRBV4-3 with TRBJ2-1; D gene ambiguous. Between the trimmed V and J ends, which lost 1 base and 6 bases, there was a span of 7 bases. Looked up from germline, CDR1 is LGHNA and CDR2 is YSLEER. This CDR3 has 13 amino acids. CDR3: CASSQVKGNEQFF. In nucleotides, the CDR3 is TGCGCCAGCAGCCAAGTTAAGGGCAATGAGCAGTTCTTC.

Note on this clone: Other DNA sequences of this sample code for an identical CDR3. The rearrangement links TRBV7-6 to TRBJ2-7, with unresolved D. V shed 1 base and J shed 1 base, with 5 bases lying between them. In germline, CDR1 is SGHVS, CDR2 FNYEAQ. This CDR3 has 13 amino acids. The chain's CDR3 is CASSLGPSYEQYF. CDR3 coding DNA: TGTGCCAGCAGCTTAGGGCCTTCCTACGAGCAGTACTTC.

V gene TRBV2 combines with J gene TRBJ2-1; the D gene is possibly TRBD2 (6 bases). The germline V gene has CDR1 SNHLY and CDR2 FYNNEI. There are 15 residues in the CDR3. V lost 6 bases to trimming and J lost 0 bases, with 12 bases between them. CDR3 coding DNA: TGTGCCAGCAGAGCCGCGGGGAACTCCTACAATGAGCAGTTCTTC. It encodes CASRAAGNSYNEQFF.

The chain carries TRBV7-9 and TRBJ2-5; 10 positions agree with TRBD2. V trimming: 10 bases; J trimming: 1 base; junction bases outside the gene matches: 3. CDR1 and CDR2 from the germline V gene are SEHNR and FQNEAQ (reference sequence). This CDR3 spans 13 amino acids. The CDR3 is CATRTSGQETQYF. In DNA, the CDR3 is TGTGCCACCAGGACTAGCGGCCAAGAGACCCAGTACTTC. The full variable domain, completed using reference TRBV7-9 and TRBJ2-5, is DTGVSQNPRHKITKRGQNVTFRCDPISEHNRLYWYRQTLGQGPEFLTYFQNEAQLEKSRLLSDRFSAERPKGSFSTLEIQRTEQGDSAMYLCATRTSGQETQYFGPGTRLLVL.

The CDR3 sequence: CASSLPLTYEQYF. The CDR3 nucleotides read TGTGCCAGCAGCTTGCCTCTCACATACGAGCAGTACTTC. The V and J genes are TRBV7-9 and TRBJ2-7; D remains ambiguous. The CDR3 sequence is 13 residues long. From germline, CDR1 is SEHNR and CDR2 FQNEAQ (reference sequence). Trimming shortened V by 3 bases and J by 4 bases, and 10 bases separated the two germline ends.

This sequence joins TRBV4-1 and TRBJ2-5; tentative D call: TRBD2 (5 bases). V dropped 0 bases and J dropped 2 bases, with 7 bases sitting between them. In germline, CDR1 is MGHRA, CDR2 YSYEKL. The CDR3 length is 14 residues. CDR3 sequence reads: CASSQDGRQETQYF. CDR3 in DNA: TGCGCCAGCAGCCAAGATGGGAGACAAGAGACCCAGTACTTC.

Comment on this clone: Other DNA sequences in the sample encode the same CDR3. CDR3 sequence reads: CASSSGFTGELFF. CDR3 in DNA: TGTGCCAGTAGCTCAGGGTTTACCGGGGAGCTGTTTTTT. The chain joins TRBV19 to TRBJ2-2; TRBD1 might be the D (5 bases). V shed 6 bases and J shed 5 bases, with 10 bases lying between them. There are 13 residues in the CDR3. The germline V gene has CDR1 LNHDA and CDR2 SQIVND (reference sequence).

The genes are TRBV6-5 and TRBJ2-2; D unresolved. Germline CDR1 MNHEY, CDR2 SVGAGI. CDR3 length: 12 residues. V dropped 7 bases and J dropped 8 bases, with 11 bases sitting between them. CDR3 in DNA: TGTGCCAGCACCGGGTTATCAGGGGAGCTGTTTTTT. Translating it yields CASTGLSGELFF.

The rearrangement joins TRBV6-5 to TRBJ2-6; perhaps TRBD1 as D (5 bases). The CDR3 is 16 amino acids. CDR1 and CDR2 from the germline V gene are MNHEY and SVGAGI. V was clipped by 6 bases and J by 0 bases, with 12 bases between them. CDR3 protein: CASRYADSSGANVLTF. As DNA, the CDR3 is TGTGCCAGCAGATACGCCGACAGCTCTGGGGCCAACGTCCTGACTTTC.